This TCR beta chain emerged from a study of T cell responses to AZD1222 COVID-19 vaccine. TCRdb's copy holds only in-frame clones and misses some; the assay was immunoSEQ multiplex PCR. The sample holds 99,000 or so clones, approximately 87% seen once. A note on this clone: The sample holds other DNA sequences that translate to the same CDR3.

The CDR3 has 14 residues. In germline, CDR1 is SNHLY, CDR2 FYNNEI. Trimming took off 6 bases at V and 0 bases at J, with 9 bases between the two ends. Sequencing used peripheral blood, obtained on day 0 of AZD1222 vaccination. The chain recombines TRBV2 with TRBJ1-5; D not certain. This receptor was taken from an adult in good health. The CDR3 DNA reads as TGTGCCAGCAGAGGACGGTATAGCAATCAGCCCCAGCATTTT. It yields the protein CASRGRYSNQPQHF.